This T cell receptor beta chain stems from a study of cytomegalovirus exposure and HLA in healthy donors. CDR1 and CDR2 (germline): SGHTA, FQGNSA. Trimming removed 5 bases from V and 4 bases from J; junction bases left unmatched: 8. This CDR3 spans 15 amino acids. Both 60 Vbeta primers and 13 Jbeta primers went into the PCR. In the original analysis: Roughly 11 million shared chains were among the about 80 million unique TCR beta chains that a later analysis counted. Assay used: immunoSEQ multiplex PCR; TCRdb lists only in-frame clones, some missing. V and J calls and clone size are copied from that table; D and trimming were computed from the DNA. Altogether about 130,000 clones are present, roughly 10% being singletons, with the ten largest covering roughly 4.2%. Details on this clone: Antigen unknown.

Whole-study findings and limits: In a later analysis, 16,951 TCR beta sequences were associated with HLA alleles at 0.05 false discovery rate. Despite most TCR sequences being rare, some public TCRs occurred in many donors. Altogether, some 160 TCR beta chains were recorded as cytomegalovirus-associated.

This chain links TRBV7-2 with TRBJ1-3, with 7 bases that match TRBD1. The TCR originated in a woman aged 18-29 years in good health and CMV-seropositive. The sequenced sample consisted of PBMCs. CDR3 region: CASSADRTPGNTIYF. CDR3 coding DNA: TGTGCCAGCAGCGCGGACAGGACCCCCGGAAACACCATATATTTT.